Listed below are T cell receptor beta chains from one sample, sequenced in a study of regulatory T cells in long-lasting Graves disease. MiXCR was run by TCRdb on the multiplex PCR reads, yielding one entry per CDR3 protein. The sample contains roughly 450,000 distinct CDR3 sequences, roughly 22% of which appear only once. Material: peripheral blood mononuclear cells (PBMCs), obtained when the disease was refractory, from a patient treated with antithyroid drugs. These receptors originate from a female donor with Graves disease. Each CDR3 is given with its conserved first and last residue. Each record gives: clone size, V gene, J gene, D gene, CDR3 length, CDR3 protein, CDR3 DNA. The D gene is left open where the match is weak. Not all rows give a size; the values are once, few, many and, for expanded clones, a class.

many	TRBV7-9	TRBJ2-7	-	17	CASSRGGEGPFNYEQYF	TGTGCCAGCAGCCGAGGAGGAGAAGGCCCTTTCAACTACGAGCAGTACTTC
few	TRBV13	TRBJ2-7	-	16	CASSFVGEGPPYEQYF	TGTGCCAGCAGCTTCGTCGGTGAGGGCCCCCCCTACGAGCAGTACTTC
-	TRBV9	TRBJ2-7	-	13	CASSDGRSYEQYF	TGTGCCAGCAGCGACGGACGGTCCTACGAGCAGTACTTC
-	TRBV27	TRBJ1-1	-	15	CASSPYGREYTEAFF	TGTGCCAGCAGCCCCTACGGTAGAGAATACACTGAAGCTTTCTTT
few	TRBV11-2	TRBJ2-2	-	16	CASSLGGGQQPGELFF	TGTGCCAGCAGCTTAGGGGGCGGCCAGCAACCCGGGGAGCTGTTTTTT
-	TRBV7-2	TRBJ1-1	-	16	CASSLALGGMNTEAFF	TGTGCCAGCAGCTTAGCACTGGGCGGAATGAACACTGAAGCTTTCTTT
many	TRBV12-3/TRBV12-4	TRBJ2-5	-	13	CASSFDGDRTQYF	TGTGCCAGCAGTTTCGACGGGGATAGGACCCAGTACTTC
-	TRBV20-1	TRBJ2-3	TRBD2	15	CSALAGAYFTDTQYF	TGCAGTGCACTGGCGGGAGCCTACTTTACAGATACGCAGTATTTT
-	TRBV7-2	TRBJ2-7	-	16	CASSITFRGARGEQYF	TGTGCCAGCAGCATCACGTTTCGGGGGGCCCGGGGCGAGCAGTACTTC
once	TRBV6-2/TRBV6-3	TRBJ2-2	TRBD2	18	CASSYATAGVGITGELFF	TGTGCCAGCAGTTACGCTACAGCGGGAGTAGGTATAACCGGGGAGCTGTTTTTT
many	TRBV7-8	TRBJ1-4	TRBD1	18	CASSLFGQGARVDEKLFF	TGTGCCAGCAGCTTATTCGGACAGGGGGCGCGGGTCGATGAAAAACTGTTTTTT
-	TRBV19	TRBJ1-1	-	11	CASGGATEAFF	TGTGCCAGTGGGGGTGCGACTGAAGCTTTCTTT
many	TRBV28	TRBJ2-7	-	15	CASSLTGSSSYEQYF	TGTGCCAGCAGCCTGACAGGATCCAGCTCCTACGAGCAGTACTTC
many	TRBV7-2	TRBJ2-5	-	14	CASSFSGGGETQYF	TGTGCCAGCAGCTTCTCGGGGGGCGGGGAGACCCAGTACTTC
many	TRBV12-3/TRBV12-4	TRBJ2-5	TRBD2	15	CASRPSGGAEETQYF	TGTGCCAGCAGACCAAGCGGGGGGGCAGAAGAGACCCAGTACTTC
-	TRBV5-4	TRBJ2-5	-	13	CASSLRTQETQYF	TGTGCCAGCAGCTTGCGGACCCAAGAGACCCAGTACTTC
-	TRBV29-1	TRBJ1-6	TRBD1	13	CSVRGDRNSPLHF	TGCAGCGTGAGGGGGGACAGGAATTCACCCCTCCACTTT
-	TRBV3-1	TRBJ1-2	-	12	CASSPRGSGYTF	TGTGCCAGCAGCCCGAGGGGGTCTGGCTACACCTTC
-	TRBV7-2	TRBJ2-7	-	14	CASSLERSFTGEYF	TGTGCCAGCAGCTTAGAGCGGTCCTTTACCGGGGAGTACTTC
few	TRBV7-9	TRBJ1-2	TRBD1	16	CASSAGGTAVSYGYTF	TGTGCCAGCAGCGCCGGTGGGACAGCCGTGAGCTATGGCTACACCTTC
few	TRBV7-6	TRBJ2-7	-	13	CASSPGAILEQYF	TGTGCCAGCAGTCCCGGGGCCATACTAGAGCAGTACTTC
many	TRBV28	TRBJ1-2	-	13	CASSLRGLYGYTF	TGTGCCAGCAGTTTGCGAGGGCTCTATGGCTACACCTTC
-	TRBV7-2	TRBJ1-2	TRBD1	15	CASSYGARGGSGYTF	TGTGCCAGCAGCTACGGAGCCAGGGGGGGAAGCGGCTACACCTTC
many	TRBV7-9	TRBJ1-1	-	15	CASSPSGGANTEAFF	TGTGCCAGCAGCCCCTCGGGAGGTGCTAACACTGAAGCTTTCTTT
few	TRBV7-3	TRBJ2-1	-	12	CASSLRANEQFF	TGTGCCAGCAGCTTACGGGCCAATGAGCAGTTCTTC
few	TRBV25-1	TRBJ2-4	-	15	CASSGKGSKKNIQYF	TGTGCCAGCAGTGGTAAAGGTTCGAAAAAAAACATTCAGTACTTC
-	TRBV9	TRBJ2-5	TRBD2	15	CASSVGGGVSETQYF	TGTGCCAGCAGCGTAGGCGGGGGGGTTTCAGAGACCCAGTACTTC
few	TRBV7-2	TRBJ1-2	-	16	CASSLSDSNPNYGYTF	TGTGCCAGCAGCTTATCTGACAGTAATCCTAACTATGGCTACACCTTC
-	TRBV2	TRBJ2-7	TRBD2	14	CASRGGSVSYEQYF	TGTGCCAGCAGGGGCGGGAGTGTTTCCTACGAGCAGTACTTC
many	TRBV7-8	TRBJ1-4	-	14	CASSLGTREGKLFF	TGTGCCAGCAGCTTAGGGACGAGGGAGGGGAAACTGTTTTTT
few	TRBV7-2	TRBJ1-4	-	15	CASSLAGLANEKLFF	TGTGCCAGCAGCTTAGCAGGGCTGGCTAATGAAAAACTGTTTTTT
many	TRBV15	TRBJ2-5	-	13	CATSRAQQETQYF	TGTGCCACCAGCAGAGCACAACAAGAGACCCAGTACTTC
-	TRBV30	TRBJ1-4	TRBD1	15	CAWSSPGQSVEKLFF	TGTGCCTGGAGTAGCCCGGGACAGTCGGTCGAAAAACTGTTTTTT
-	TRBV29-1	TRBJ1-2	-	15	CSVELLGGANYGYTF	TGCAGCGTTGAATTGTTGGGGGGCGCGAACTATGGCTACACCTTC
many	TRBV28	TRBJ1-4	-	13	CASGGGFSEKLFF	TGTGCCTCCGGGGGAGGTTTCAGTGAAAAACTGTTTTTT